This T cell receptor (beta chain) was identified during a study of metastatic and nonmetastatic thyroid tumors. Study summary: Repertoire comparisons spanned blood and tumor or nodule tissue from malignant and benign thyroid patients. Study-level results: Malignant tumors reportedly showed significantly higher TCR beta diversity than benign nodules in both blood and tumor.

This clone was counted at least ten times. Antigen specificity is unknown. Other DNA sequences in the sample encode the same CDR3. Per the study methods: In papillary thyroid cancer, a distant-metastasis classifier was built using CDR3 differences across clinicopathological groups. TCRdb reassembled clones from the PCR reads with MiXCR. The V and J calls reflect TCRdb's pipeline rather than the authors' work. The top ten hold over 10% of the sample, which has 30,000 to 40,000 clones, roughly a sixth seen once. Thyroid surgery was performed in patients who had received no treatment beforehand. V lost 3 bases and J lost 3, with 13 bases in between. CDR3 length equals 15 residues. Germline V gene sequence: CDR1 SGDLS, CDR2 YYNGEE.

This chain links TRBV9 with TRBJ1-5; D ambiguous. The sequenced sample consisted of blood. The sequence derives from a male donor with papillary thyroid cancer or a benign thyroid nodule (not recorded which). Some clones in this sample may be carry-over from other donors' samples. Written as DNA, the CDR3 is TGTGCCAGCAGCGCCAGGACCGGCCCCAATCAGCCCCAGCATTTT. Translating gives CASSARTGPNQPQHF.